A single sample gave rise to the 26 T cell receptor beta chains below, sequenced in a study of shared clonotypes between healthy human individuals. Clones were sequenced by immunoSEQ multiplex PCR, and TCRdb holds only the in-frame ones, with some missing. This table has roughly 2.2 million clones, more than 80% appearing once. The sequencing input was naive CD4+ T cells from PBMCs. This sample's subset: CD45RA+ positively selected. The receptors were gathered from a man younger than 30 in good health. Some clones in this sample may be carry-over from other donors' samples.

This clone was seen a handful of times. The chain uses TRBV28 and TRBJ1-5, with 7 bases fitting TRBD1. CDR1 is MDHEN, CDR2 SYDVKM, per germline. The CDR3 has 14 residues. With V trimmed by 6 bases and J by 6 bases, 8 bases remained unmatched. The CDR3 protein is CASRRDSPGQPQHF. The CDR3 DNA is TGTGCCAGCAGACGGGACAGTCCCGGTCAGCCCCAGCATTTT.

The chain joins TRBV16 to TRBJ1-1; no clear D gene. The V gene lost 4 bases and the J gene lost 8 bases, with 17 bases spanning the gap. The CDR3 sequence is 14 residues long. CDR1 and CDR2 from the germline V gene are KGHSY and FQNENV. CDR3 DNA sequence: TGTGCCAGCAGCCCCTCGTTTGTGGGAGGCGAAGCTTTCTTT. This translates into CASSPSFVGGEAFF. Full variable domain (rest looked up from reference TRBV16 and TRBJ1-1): GEEVAQTPKHLVRGEGQKAKLYCAPIKGHSYVFWYQQVLKNEFKFLISFQNENVFDETGMPKERFSAKCLPNSPCSLEIQATKLEDSAVYFCASSPSFVGGEAFFGQGTRLTVV.

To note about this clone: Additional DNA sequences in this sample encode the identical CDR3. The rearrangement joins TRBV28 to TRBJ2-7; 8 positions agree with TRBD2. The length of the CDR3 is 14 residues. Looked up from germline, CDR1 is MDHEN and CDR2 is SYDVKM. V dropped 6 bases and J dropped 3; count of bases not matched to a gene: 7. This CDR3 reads CASSLSGTSYEQYF. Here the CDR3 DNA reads TGTGCCAGCAGCCTTAGCGGGACAAGCTACGAGCAGTACTTC.

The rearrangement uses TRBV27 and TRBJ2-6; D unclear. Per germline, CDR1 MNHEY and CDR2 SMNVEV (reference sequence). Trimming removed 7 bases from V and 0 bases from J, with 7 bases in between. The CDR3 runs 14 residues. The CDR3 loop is CASTSNSGANVLTF. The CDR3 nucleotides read TGTGCCAGCACCTCTAACTCTGGGGCCAACGTCCTGACTTTC.

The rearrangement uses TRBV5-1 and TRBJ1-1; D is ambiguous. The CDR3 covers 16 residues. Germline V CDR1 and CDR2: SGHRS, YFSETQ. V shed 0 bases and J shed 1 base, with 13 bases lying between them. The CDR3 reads CASSLGRWPPNTEAFF. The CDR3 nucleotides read TGCGCCAGCAGCTTGGGGAGGTGGCCGCCGAACACTGAAGCTTTCTTT.

The CDR3: CASRQQGVHYEQYF. CDR3 DNA: TGTGCCAGCAGACAACAGGGGGTGCATTACGAGCAGTACTTC. The chain recombines TRBV6-4 with TRBJ2-7; the match to TRBD1 covers 8 bases. Looked up from germline, CDR1 is MRHNA and CDR2 is SNTAGT. This CDR3 spans 14 amino acids. Losses at the gene ends were 6 bases for V and 4 bases for J; bases not matched to a gene: 8.

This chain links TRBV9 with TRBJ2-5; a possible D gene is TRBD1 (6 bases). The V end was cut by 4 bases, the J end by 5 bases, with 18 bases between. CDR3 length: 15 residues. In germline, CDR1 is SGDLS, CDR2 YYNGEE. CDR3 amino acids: CASSLGTQARETQYF. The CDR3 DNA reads TGTGCCAGCAGCCTCGGGACACAGGCGAGGGAGACCCAGTACTTC. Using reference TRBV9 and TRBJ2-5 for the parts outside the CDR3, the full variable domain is DSGVTQTPKHLITATGQRVTLRCSPRSGDLSVYWYQQSLDQGLQFLIQYYNGEERAKGNILERFSAQQFPDLHSELNLSSLELGDSALYFCASSLGTQARETQYFGPGTRLLVL.

The CDR3 region has the DNA TGTGCCATCAGTGAGCGGAGCGAGACCCAGTACTTC. It is translated as CAISERSETQYF. The chain joins TRBV10-3 to TRBJ2-5; D ambiguous. Per the germline V gene, CDR1 is ENHRY and CDR2 is SYGVKD. V was trimmed by 2 bases and J by 5 bases, leaving 6 bases between them. The CDR3 loop spans 12 amino acids.

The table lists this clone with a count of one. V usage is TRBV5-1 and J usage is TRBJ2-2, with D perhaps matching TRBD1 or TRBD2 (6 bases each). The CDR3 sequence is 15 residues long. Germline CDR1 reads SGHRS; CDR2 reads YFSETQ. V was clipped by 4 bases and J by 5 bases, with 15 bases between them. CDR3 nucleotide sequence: TGCGCCAGCAGCCAAGGAGGGGGAACTACCGGGGAGCTGTTTTTT. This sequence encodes CASSQGGGTTGELFF.

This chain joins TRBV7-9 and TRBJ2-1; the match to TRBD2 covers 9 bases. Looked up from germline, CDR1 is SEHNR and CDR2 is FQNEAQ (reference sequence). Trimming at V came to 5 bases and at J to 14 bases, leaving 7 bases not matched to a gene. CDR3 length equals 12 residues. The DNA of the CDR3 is TGTGCCAGCAGCCCTAGCGGGATTACTGAGTTCTTC. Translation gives CASSPSGITEFF. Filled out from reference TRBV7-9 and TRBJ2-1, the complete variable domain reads DTGVSQNPRHKITKRGQNVTFRCDPISEHNRLYWYRQTLGQGPEFLTYFQNEAQLEKSRLLSDRFSAERPKGSFSTLEIQRTEQGDSAMYLCASSPSGITEFFGPGTRLTVL.

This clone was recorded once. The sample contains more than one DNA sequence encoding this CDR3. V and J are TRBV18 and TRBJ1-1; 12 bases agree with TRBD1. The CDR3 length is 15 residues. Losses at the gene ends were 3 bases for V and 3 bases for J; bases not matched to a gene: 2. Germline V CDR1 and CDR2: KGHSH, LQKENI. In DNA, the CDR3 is TGTGCCAGCTCACCCGGGACAGGGGGCGACACTGAAGCTTTCTTT. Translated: CASSPGTGGDTEAFF.

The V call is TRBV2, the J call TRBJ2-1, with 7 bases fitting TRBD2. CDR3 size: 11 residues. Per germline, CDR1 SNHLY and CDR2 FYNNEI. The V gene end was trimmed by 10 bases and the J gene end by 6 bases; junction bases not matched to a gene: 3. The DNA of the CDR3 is TGTGCCATGCGACTAGCCAATGAGCAGTTCTTC. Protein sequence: CAMRLANEQFF. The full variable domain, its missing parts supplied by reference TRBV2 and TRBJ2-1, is EPEVTQTPSHQVTQMGQEVILRCVPISNHLYFYWYRQILGQKVEFLVSFYNNEISEKSEIFDDQFSVERPDGSNFTLKIRSTKLEDSAMYFCAMRLANEQFFGPGTRLTVL.

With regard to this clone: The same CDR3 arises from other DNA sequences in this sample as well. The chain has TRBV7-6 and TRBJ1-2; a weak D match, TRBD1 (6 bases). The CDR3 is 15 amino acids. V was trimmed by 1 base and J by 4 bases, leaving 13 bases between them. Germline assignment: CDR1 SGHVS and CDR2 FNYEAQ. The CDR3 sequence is CASSLGPLGGYGYTF. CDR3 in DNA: TGTGCCAGCAGCTTAGGACCCCTAGGGGGCTATGGCTACACCTTC.

The CDR3 sequence: CASSPRISLNTEAFF. The CDR3 DNA reads as TGTGCCAGCAGCCCTCGGATCTCTTTGAACACTGAAGCTTTCTTT. The chain combines TRBV14 with TRBJ1-1; D unclear. The length of the CDR3 is 15 residues. The germline CDR1 and CDR2 sequences are SGHDN and FVKESK. The germline V and J ends were trimmed by 4 bases and 0 bases, with 12 bases remaining between them.

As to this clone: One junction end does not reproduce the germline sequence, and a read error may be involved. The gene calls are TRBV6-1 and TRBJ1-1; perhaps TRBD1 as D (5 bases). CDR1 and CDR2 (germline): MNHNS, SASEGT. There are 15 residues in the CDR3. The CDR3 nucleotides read TGTGCCAGCAGTCCCCAACGGGGCTTCTTTACTGGAGCTTTCTTT. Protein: CASSPQRGFFTGAFF.

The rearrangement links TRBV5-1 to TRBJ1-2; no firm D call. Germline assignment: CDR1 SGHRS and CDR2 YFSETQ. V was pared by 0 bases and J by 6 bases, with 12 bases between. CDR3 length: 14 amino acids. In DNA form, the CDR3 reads TGCGCCAGCAGCTTGGCCGTGGGGTCTGATGGCTACACCTTC. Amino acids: CASSLAVGSDGYTF.

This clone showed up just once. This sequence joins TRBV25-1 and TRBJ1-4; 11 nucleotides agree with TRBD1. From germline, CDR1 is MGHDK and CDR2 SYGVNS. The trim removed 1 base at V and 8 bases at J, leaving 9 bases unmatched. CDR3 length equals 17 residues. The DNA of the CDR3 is TGTGCCAGCAGTGAATTTTCGGGGACAGGGGGTTTCGAAAAACTGTTTTTT. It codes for CASSEFSGTGGFEKLFF.

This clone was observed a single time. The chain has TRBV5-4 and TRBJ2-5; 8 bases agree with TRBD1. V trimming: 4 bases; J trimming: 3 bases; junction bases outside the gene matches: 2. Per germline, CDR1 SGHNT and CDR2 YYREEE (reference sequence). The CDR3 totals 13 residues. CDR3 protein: CASSPTGEETQYF. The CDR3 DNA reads TGTGCCAGCAGCCCGACAGGGGAAGAGACCCAGTACTTC.

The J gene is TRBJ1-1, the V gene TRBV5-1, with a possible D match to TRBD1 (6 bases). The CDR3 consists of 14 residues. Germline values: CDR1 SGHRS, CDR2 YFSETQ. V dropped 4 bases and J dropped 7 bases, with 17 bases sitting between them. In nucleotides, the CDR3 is TGCGCCAGCAGCCAAGTGCCAGGGGTGATTGAAGCTTTCTTT. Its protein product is CASSQVPGVIEAFF.

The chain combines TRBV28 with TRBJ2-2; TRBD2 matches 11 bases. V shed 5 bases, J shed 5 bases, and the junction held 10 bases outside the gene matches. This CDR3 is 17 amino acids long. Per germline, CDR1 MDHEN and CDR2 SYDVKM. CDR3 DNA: TGTGCCAGCAGTGTAGGGACTAGCGGTACGAGGACCGGGGAGCTGTTTTTT. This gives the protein CASSVGTSGTRTGELFF.

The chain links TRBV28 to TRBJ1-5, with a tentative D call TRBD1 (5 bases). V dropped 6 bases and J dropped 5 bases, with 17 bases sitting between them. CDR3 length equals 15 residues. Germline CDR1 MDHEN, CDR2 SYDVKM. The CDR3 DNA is TGTGCCAGCAGCCCCCTGGAGGGGCGCCATCAGCCCCAGCATTTT. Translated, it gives CASSPLEGRHQPQHF.

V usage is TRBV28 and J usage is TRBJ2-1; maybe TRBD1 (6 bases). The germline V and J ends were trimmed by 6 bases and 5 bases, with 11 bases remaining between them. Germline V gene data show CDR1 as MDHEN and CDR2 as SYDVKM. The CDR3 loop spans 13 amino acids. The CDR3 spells CASRTGPDNEQFF. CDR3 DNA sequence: TGTGCCAGCAGGACAGGACCAGACAATGAGCAGTTCTTC.

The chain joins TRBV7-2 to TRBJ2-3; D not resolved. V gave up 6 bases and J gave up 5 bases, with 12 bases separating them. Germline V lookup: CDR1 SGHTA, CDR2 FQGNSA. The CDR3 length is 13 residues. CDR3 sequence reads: CASSNRAEDTQYF. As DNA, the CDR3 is TGTGCCAGCAGTAACCGGGCGGAAGATACGCAGTATTTT.

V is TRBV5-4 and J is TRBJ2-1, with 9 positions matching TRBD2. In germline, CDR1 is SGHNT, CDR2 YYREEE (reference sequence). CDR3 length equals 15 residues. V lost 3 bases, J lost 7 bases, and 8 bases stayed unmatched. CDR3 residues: CASSSRGSGSNEQFF. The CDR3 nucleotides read TGTGCCAGCAGCTCACGGGGTAGCGGGAGTAATGAGCAGTTCTTC.

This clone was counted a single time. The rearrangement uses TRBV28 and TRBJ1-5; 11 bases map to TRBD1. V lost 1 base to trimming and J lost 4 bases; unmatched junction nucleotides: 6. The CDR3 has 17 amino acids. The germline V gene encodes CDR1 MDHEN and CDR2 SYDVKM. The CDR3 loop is CASSLSRGTGGNQPQHF. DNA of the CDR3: TGTGCCAGCAGTTTATCTCGTGGGACAGGGGGAAATCAGCCCCAGCATTTT.

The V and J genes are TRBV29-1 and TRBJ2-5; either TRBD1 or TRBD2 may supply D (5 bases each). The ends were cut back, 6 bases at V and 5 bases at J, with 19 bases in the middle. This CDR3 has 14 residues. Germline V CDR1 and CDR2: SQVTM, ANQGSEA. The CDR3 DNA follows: TGCAGCGTGGCCCGGGACCATCGGCGGGAGACCCAGTACTTC. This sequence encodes CSVARDHRRETQYF.